This TCR beta chain was recovered during a study of cytomegalovirus exposure and HLA in healthy donors. Study-level results: In a later analysis, specific HLA alleles were associated with around 17,000 TCR beta sequences at a 0.05 false discovery rate. A link between a missense DCLRE1C variant and TCR beta V- and J-gene trimming emerged from a later analysis.

The PCR used 60 Vbeta and 13 Jbeta primers. Sequencing used immunoSEQ multiplex PCR; TCRdb keeps in-frame clones, though not all of them. This table holds tens of thousands of clones. For this clone: The target antigen is unknown.

The receptor was isolated from a man in his thirties or forties in good health and CMV-seropositive. Sequences were obtained from PBMCs.

DNA for the CDR3: TGCGCCAGCAGCCGATCCCGGGACAGCAGCTCCTACGAGCAGTACTTC. It specifies CASSRSRDSSSYEQYF. This chain joins TRBV4-1 and TRBJ2-7, with 7 bases lining up with TRBD1. Trimming cost V 4 bases and J 0 bases; bases outside gene matches: 9. From germline, CDR1 is MGHRA and CDR2 YSYEKL. The CDR3 loop spans 16 amino acids.